These 12 T cell receptor beta chains came from one sample sequenced in a study of cytomegalovirus exposure and HLA in healthy donors. The PCR made use of 60 Vbeta and 13 Jbeta primers. The table came from immunoSEQ multiplex PCR; TCRdb's copy has only in-frame clones and leaves some out. The listing records approximately 54,000 clones. Sequencing was done on a sample of PBMCs. These receptors were collected from a woman aged 40 to 50 in good health and CMV-seronegative.

Worth noting for this clone: The same CDR3 can be traced to other DNA sequences in this sample. V is TRBV28 and J is TRBJ1-2; D call uncertain. V was shortened by 3 bases and J by 1 base, with 6 bases between the two germline ends. CDR1 and CDR2 from the germline V gene are MDHEN and SYDVKM. The CDR3 has 13 residues. Written as DNA, the CDR3 is TGTGCCAGCAGTTTGCGCGGTAACTATGGCTACACCTTC. Encoded protein: CASSLRGNYGYTF.

The chain carries TRBV18 and TRBJ2-7; TRBD1 matches at 10 bases. The CDR3 spans 15 residues. The V and J ends lost 3 bases and 1 base, in that order; junction bases with no gene match: 3. Per the germline V gene, CDR1 is KGHSH and CDR2 is LQKENI. CDR3 residues: CASSPGQGLSYEQYF. Written as DNA, the CDR3 is TGTGCCAGCTCACCGGGACAGGGGCTGTCCTACGAGCAGTACTTC.

The rearrangement joins TRBV18 to TRBJ1-1; D is perhaps TRBD1 (5 bases). The CDR3 has 13 amino acids. V was cut by 4 bases and J by 4 bases, with 10 bases left in between. Germline V lookup: CDR1 KGHSH, CDR2 LQKENI. Here the CDR3 DNA reads TGTGCCAGCTCACAATCCAGGGTCACTGAAGCTTTCTTT. Translation gives CASSQSRVTEAFF.

The chain employs TRBV11-1 and TRBJ1-1; 10 nucleotides match TRBD1. This CDR3 contains 14 residues. Trimming took 2 bases from V and 8 from J; bases not matched to a gene: 5. CDR1 SGHAT and CDR2 FQDESV come from the germline V gene (reference sequence). The CDR3 loop is CASSLMGTGAEAFF. The CDR3 DNA follows: TGTGCCAGCAGCTTAATGGGGACAGGGGCCGAAGCTTTCTTT.

The CDR3 DNA reads as TGTGCCAGCAGCACCCAATCCGGGACTAGCGACGCAGATACGCAGTATTTT. Translated: CASSTQSGTSDADTQYF. The chain links TRBV7-2 to TRBJ2-3, with 10 bases fitting TRBD2. This CDR3 is 17 amino acids long. The V segment lost 5 bases and the J segment 4 bases; nucleotides outside the gene matches: 12. The germline gives CDR1 SGHTA, CDR2 FQGNSA.

This chain uses TRBV18 with TRBJ2-7, with 8 nucleotides matching TRBD1. The V gene end was trimmed by 4 bases and the J gene end by 5 bases; junction bases not matched to a gene: 7. Germline V gene lookup returns CDR1 KGHSH and CDR2 LQKENI. The CDR3 runs 14 residues. The CDR3 DNA reads as TGTGCCAGCTCACTCGGACAGGGCGGGGACGAGCAGTACTTC. As protein: CASSLGQGGDEQYF.

J is TRBJ2-7 and V is TRBV7-3, with 9 bases that match TRBD2. J was trimmed by 3 bases and V by 2 bases; bases with no gene match: 5. The CDR3 extends over 15 amino acids. CDR1 and CDR2 from the germline V gene are SGHTA and FQGTGA. The CDR3 coding sequence is TGTGCCAGCAGCTTACAGGGCGGGAGGGGCTACGAGCAGTACTTC. It specifies CASSLQGGRGYEQYF.

The chain combines TRBV9 with TRBJ2-3, with 7 bases aligning to TRBD2. J gave up 2 bases and V 0 bases, and 6 bases lay outside the gene matches. CDR1 and CDR2 from the germline V gene are SGDLS and YYNGEE. The CDR3 has 16 residues. For the CDR3, the DNA is TGTGCCAGCAGCGTAGGTGCTAGCGGCTACACAGATACGCAGTATTTT. Its translation: CASSVGASGYTDTQYF.

The genes are TRBV27 and TRBJ1-1; 10 bases map to TRBD1. The V gene end was trimmed by 5 bases and the J gene end by 13 bases; junction bases not matched to a gene: 10. CDR1 MNHEY and CDR2 SMNVEV come from the germline V gene (reference sequence). This CDR3 comprises 13 residues. CDR3 region: CASSLQDRGRVFF. DNA of the CDR3: TGTGCCAGCAGTCTTCAAGACAGGGGGCGGGTTTTCTTT.

The chain couples TRBV11-2 to TRBJ1-1; D ambiguous. The CDR3 is 12 amino acids. Germline loops: CDR1 SGHAT, CDR2 FQNNGV. V lost 3 bases to trimming and J lost 5 bases, with 7 bases between them. In nucleotides, the CDR3 is TGTGCCAGCAGCTTGGAGGCGACTGAAGCTTTCTTT. Translated: CASSLEATEAFF.

V gene TRBV25-1 combines with J gene TRBJ2-7; D call uncertain. Trimming took 3 bases from V and 2 from J, leaving 14 bases between them. CDR3 length equals 15 residues. Per the germline V gene, CDR1 is MGHDK and CDR2 is SYGVNS. CDR3 sequence: CASSEWVDSPYEQYF. The CDR3 region has the DNA TGTGCCAGCAGTGAGTGGGTTGACTCCCCCTACGAGCAGTACTTC.

This chain links TRBV28 with TRBJ1-2; weak D call: TRBD1 (6 bases). Trimming took off 3 bases at V and 5 bases at J, with 16 bases between the two ends. Looked up from germline, CDR1 is MDHEN and CDR2 is SYDVKM. The CDR3 sequence is 15 residues long. CDR3 region: CASSLGGTKQYGYTF. CDR3 nucleotide sequence: TGTGCCAGCAGTTTGGGGGGGACAAAACAATATGGCTACACCTTC.